The 2 T cell receptor beta chains given below trace back to one sample, sequenced in a study of shared clonotypes between healthy human individuals. Sequencing was performed with immunoSEQ multiplex PCR; in TCRdb, only in-frame clones are kept and a portion is missing. Of 600,000 to 750,000 clones in the sample, 80% to 95% are singletons; the top ten hold 34%. Sequenced input: memory CD8+ T cells from PBMCs. Subset: CD45RO+ cells pooled with CCR7-negative TemRA cells. These receptors all stem from a man between 18 and 29 years old in good health. Some clones in this sample may be carry-over from other donors' samples.

The chain joins TRBV29-1 to TRBJ2-3, with D unclear. Germline CDR1 is SQVTM and CDR2 is ANQGSEA. This CDR3 contains 17 residues. The V end was cut by 0 bases, the J end by 0 bases, with 16 bases between. The CDR3 loop is CSVEDRVKRPSTDTQYF. For the CDR3, the DNA is TGCAGCGTTGAAGATAGAGTAAAACGGCCAAGCACAGATACGCAGTATTTT.

The chain couples TRBV5-1 to TRBJ1-1, with 7 bases that match TRBD1. The CDR3 covers 15 residues. In germline, CDR1 is SGHRS, CDR2 YFSETQ. With V trimmed by 4 bases and J by 0 bases, 6 bases remained unmatched. The CDR3 loop reads CASSPGDSVNTEAFF. The DNA of the CDR3 is TGCGCCAGCAGCCCAGGGGACAGCGTGAACACTGAAGCTTTCTTT.